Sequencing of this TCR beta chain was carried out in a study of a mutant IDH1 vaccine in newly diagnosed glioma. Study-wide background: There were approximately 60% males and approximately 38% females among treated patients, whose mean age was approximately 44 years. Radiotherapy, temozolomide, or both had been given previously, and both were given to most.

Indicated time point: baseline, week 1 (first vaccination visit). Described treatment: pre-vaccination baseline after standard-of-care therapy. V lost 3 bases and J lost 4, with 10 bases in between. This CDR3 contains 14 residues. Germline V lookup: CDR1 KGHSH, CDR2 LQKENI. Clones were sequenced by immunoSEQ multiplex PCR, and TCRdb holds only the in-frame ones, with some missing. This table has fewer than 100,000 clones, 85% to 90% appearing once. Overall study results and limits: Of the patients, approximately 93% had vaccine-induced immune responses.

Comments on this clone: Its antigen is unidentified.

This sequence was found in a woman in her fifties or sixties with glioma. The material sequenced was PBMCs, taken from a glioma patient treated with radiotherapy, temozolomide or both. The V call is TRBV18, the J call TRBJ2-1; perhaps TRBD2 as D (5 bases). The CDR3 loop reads CASSPSGIYNEQFF. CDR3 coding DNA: TGTGCCAGCTCACCTTCCGGGATATACAATGAGCAGTTCTTC.